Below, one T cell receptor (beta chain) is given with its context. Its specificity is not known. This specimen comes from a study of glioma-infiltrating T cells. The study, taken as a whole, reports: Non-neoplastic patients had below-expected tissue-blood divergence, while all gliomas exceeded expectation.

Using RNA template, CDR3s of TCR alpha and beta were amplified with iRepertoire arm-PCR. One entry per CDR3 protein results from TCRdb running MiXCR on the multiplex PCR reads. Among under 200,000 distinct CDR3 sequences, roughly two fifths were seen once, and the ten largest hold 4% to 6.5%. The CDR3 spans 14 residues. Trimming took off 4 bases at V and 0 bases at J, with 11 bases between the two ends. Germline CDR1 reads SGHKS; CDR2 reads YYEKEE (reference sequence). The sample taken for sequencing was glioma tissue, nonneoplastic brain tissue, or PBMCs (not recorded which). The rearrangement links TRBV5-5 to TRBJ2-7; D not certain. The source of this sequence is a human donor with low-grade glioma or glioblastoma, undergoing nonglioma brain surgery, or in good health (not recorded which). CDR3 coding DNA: TGTGCCAGCAGCCTCGTTCCAGTCTCCTACGAGCAGTACTTC. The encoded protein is CASSLVPVSYEQYF.